This TCR beta chain was identified during a study of human T cells and chemical hapten exposure. CDR1 MNHNS and CDR2 SASEGT come from the germline V gene. The CDR3 has 15 amino acids. V trimming: 2 bases; J trimming: 7 bases; junction bases outside the gene matches: 9. Whole blood that had not been fractionated was the source of extracted total RNA. The study's library attached unique molecular identifiers to single cDNA molecules. TCRdb redid the calling of the 5' RACE reads with MiXCR, one entry per CDR3 protein. The sample includes about 140,000 distinct CDR3 sequences, around 4.1% seen only once; the top ten take around 1.5%. This clonotype came up many times.

The chain recombines TRBV6-1 with TRBJ2-7; 9 nucleotides agree with TRBD1. The receptor was derived from a female donor in good health. The chain's CDR3 is CASSEPGQGIREQYF. In nucleotides, the CDR3 is TGTGCCAGCAGTGAACCGGGACAGGGTATCAGGGAGCAGTACTTC.